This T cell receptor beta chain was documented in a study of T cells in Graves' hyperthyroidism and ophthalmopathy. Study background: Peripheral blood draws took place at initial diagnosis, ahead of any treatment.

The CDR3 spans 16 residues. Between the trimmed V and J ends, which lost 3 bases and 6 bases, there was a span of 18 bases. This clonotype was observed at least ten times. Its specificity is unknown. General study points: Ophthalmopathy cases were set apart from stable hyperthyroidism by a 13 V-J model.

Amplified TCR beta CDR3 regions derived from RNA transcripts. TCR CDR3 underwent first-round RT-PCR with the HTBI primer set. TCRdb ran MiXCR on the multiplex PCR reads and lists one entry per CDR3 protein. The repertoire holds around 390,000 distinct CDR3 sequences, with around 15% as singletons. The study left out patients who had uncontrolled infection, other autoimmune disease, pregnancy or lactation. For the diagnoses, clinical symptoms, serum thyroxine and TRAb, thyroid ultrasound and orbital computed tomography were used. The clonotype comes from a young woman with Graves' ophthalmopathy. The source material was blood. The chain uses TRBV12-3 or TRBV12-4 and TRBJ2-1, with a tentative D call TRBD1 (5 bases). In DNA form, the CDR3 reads TGTGCCAGCAGTTTGTGGCAGGGTGATCGAGTCAATGAGCAGTTCTTC. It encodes CASSLWQGDRVNEQFF.